This passage covers 18 T cell receptor beta chains from one sample sequenced in a study of early T cells in non-severe SARS-CoV-2 infection. In TCRdb, the 5' RACE reads were re-called with MiXCR into one record per CDR3 protein. The sample yields under 140,000 distinct CDR3 sequences, around 13% seen once. The sequenced sample was whole blood, obtained at baseline. The receptors here all came from an adult who was a healthcare worker with PCR-confirmed SARS-CoV-2 infection or an uninfected control (not recorded which).

DNA for the CDR3: TGTGCCAGCTCACAACAGGGGAGGTCATACGAGCAGTACTTC. Its protein is CASSQQGRSYEQYF. The chain joins TRBV18 to TRBJ2-7; the D gene is possibly TRBD1 (7 bases). V lost 4 bases, J lost 4 bases, and 14 bases lay in between. Germline V gives CDR1 KGHSH, CDR2 LQKENI. The CDR3 is 14 residues long.

This clonotype was picked up many times. The gene calls are TRBV29-1 and TRBJ1-2; D unresolved. The ends were cut back, 5 bases at V and 0 bases at J, with 22 bases in the middle. Germline V gene sequence: CDR1 SQVTM, CDR2 ANQGSEA. This CDR3 is 17 amino acids long. The CDR3, as DNA: TGCAGCGTTACCGAACCACAAACTCGTTACGCTAACTATGGCTACACCTTC. This sequence encodes CSVTEPQTRYANYGYTF.

The chain carries TRBV20-1 and TRBJ1-2; D is undetermined. Germline loops: CDR1 DFQATT, CDR2 SNEGSKA (reference sequence). The germline V and J ends were trimmed by 0 bases and 6 bases, with 11 bases remaining between them. CDR3 length equals 13 residues. CDR3 nucleotide sequence: TGCAGTGCTAGAGATCTCGGTTTCCATGGCTACACCTTC. Translation: CSARDLGFHGYTF.

This clonotype was seen a handful of times. J is TRBJ2-1 and V is TRBV7-3; tentatively, D is TRBD2 (6 bases). Trimming removed 5 bases from V and 8 bases from J, with 22 bases in between. CDR1 SGHTA and CDR2 FQGTGA come from the germline V gene. The CDR3 spans 16 residues. CDR3 in amino acids: CASSPLAGSLADEQFF. Written as DNA, the CDR3 is TGTGCCAGCAGCCCACTTGCGGGGTCCCTTGCCGATGAGCAGTTCTTC.

The J gene is TRBJ1-5, the V gene TRBV28; D perhaps matches TRBD1 (5 bases). The CDR3 is 14 amino acids. V shed 6 bases and J shed 4 bases, with 13 bases lying between them. Per the germline V gene, CDR1 is MDHEN and CDR2 is SYDVKM. The CDR3 is CASSGWGRNQPQHF. The CDR3 DNA is TGTGCCAGCAGCGGTTGGGGGAGAAATCAGCCCCAGCATTTT.

The chain is built from TRBV20-1 and TRBJ2-1, with D perhaps matching TRBD2 (6 bases). Germline lookup yields CDR1 DFQATT and CDR2 SNEGSKA (reference sequence). The V and J ends lost 5 bases and 5 bases respectively, with 13 bases between them. CDR3 length equals 13 residues. The CDR3 here is CSAQRALNNEQFF. The CDR3 DNA is TGCAGTGCTCAGCGGGCCCTGAACAATGAGCAGTTCTTC.

This clonotype was counted ten times or more. V and J are TRBV7-9 and TRBJ2-5; tentatively, D is TRBD2 (7 bases). V lost 7 bases and J 2 bases, leaving 17 bases between the germline ends. There are 15 residues in the CDR3. Germline CDR1 and CDR2: SEHNR and FQNEAQ (reference sequence). This chain's CDR3 is CASTRGGGGQETQYF. The CDR3 nucleotides read TGTGCCAGCACCCGAGGCGGGGGCGGACAAGAGACCCAGTACTTC.

This clonotype was recorded a few times. The V call is TRBV12-3 or TRBV12-4, the J call TRBJ2-1; D not resolved. This CDR3 contains 14 residues. The V and J ends lost 2 bases and 6 bases respectively, with 11 bases between them. The CDR3 DNA follows: TGTGCCAGCAGTTTATCTTCTATCGGCAATGAGCAGTTCTTC. Residues: CASSLSSIGNEQFF.

This sequence joins TRBV27 and TRBJ1-1; D is unclear. The germline CDR1 and CDR2 sequences are MNHEY and SMNVEV (reference sequence). The V gene lost 7 bases and the J gene lost 5 bases, with 20 bases spanning the gap. The CDR3 contains 15 residues. CDR3 DNA: TGTGCCAGCACCCCTTTCGGCAGCCGCAGGACTGAAGCTTTCTTT. This encodes CASTPFGSRRTEAFF.

This clonotype was detected many times. The chain recombines TRBV27 with TRBJ2-7; TRBD2 agrees at 7 bases. The ends lost 6 bases at V and 4 bases at J; junction bases unmatched: 0. CDR3 size: 11 residues. CDR1 and CDR2 from the germline V gene are MNHEY and SMNVEV (reference sequence). The CDR3 nucleotides read TGTGCCAGCAGGGGGGGGTACGAGCAGTACTTC. Its translation: CASRGGYEQYF.

This clonotype was seen more than once but under ten times. The chain has TRBV20-1 and TRBJ2-7; 7 bases line up with TRBD2. With V trimmed by 3 bases and J by 3 bases, 14 bases remained unmatched. CDR3 length: 16 amino acids. Germline-derived CDR1 and CDR2 are DFQATT and SNEGSKA (reference sequence). The CDR3 nucleotides read TGCAGTGCTAGTGGGACGTGGGGCGGGAGTTTCTACGAGCAGTACTTC. Translation gives CSASGTWGGSFYEQYF.

This chain uses TRBV7-3 with TRBJ2-2; D ambiguous. Trimming pared 5 bases from V and 4 bases from J, leaving 8 bases between. The CDR3 extends over 13 amino acids. Germline CDR1 is SGHTA and CDR2 is FQGTGA. The CDR3 here is CASSPRITGELFF. CDR3 DNA sequence: TGTGCCAGCAGCCCGAGGATCACCGGGGAGCTGTTTTTT.

Many counts were recorded for this clonotype. CDR3 coding DNA: TGTGCCAGCAGCCCGCTATTTCAGGGCGTCCGGAACACTGAAGCTTTCTTT. Its translation is CASSPLFQGVRNTEAFF. V usage is TRBV13 and J usage is TRBJ1-1; D is perhaps TRBD1 (5 bases). V shed 5 bases and J shed 1 base, with 20 bases lying between them. The CDR3 is made up of 17 amino acids. The germline V gene encodes CDR1 PRHDT and CDR2 FYEKMQ (reference sequence). Full variable domain (missing parts from reference TRBV13 and TRBJ1-1): AAGVIQSPRHLIKEKRETATLKCYPIPRHDTVYWYQQGPGQDPQFLISFYEKMQSDKGSIPDRFSAQQFSDYHSELNMSSLELGDSALYFCASSPLFQGVRNTEAFFGQGTRLTVV.

This clonotype was seen a few times. The rearrangement joins TRBV5-4 to TRBJ1-1; 7 bases line up with TRBD1. There are 14 residues in the CDR3. V was pared by 5 bases and J by 0 bases, with 4 bases of the junction left unmatched. Germline V lookup: CDR1 SGHNT, CDR2 YYREEE (reference sequence). CDR3 sequence reads: CASRLDRVNTEAFF. Written as DNA, the CDR3 is TGTGCCAGCAGACTAGACAGGGTGAACACTGAAGCTTTCTTT.

This clonotype has ten or more counts. V usage is TRBV7-6 and J usage is TRBJ2-3; tentative D call: TRBD1 (6 bases). From germline, CDR1 is SGHVS and CDR2 FNYEAQ. The CDR3 has 15 residues. The germline V and J ends were trimmed by 5 bases and 2 bases, with 14 bases remaining between them. The CDR3 DNA is TGTGCCAGCAGCGGACAACAGGGCCACACAGATACGCAGTATTTT. Its translation is CASSGQQGHTDTQYF.

The J gene is TRBJ1-6, the V gene TRBV4-2; D remains unclear. CDR1 is LGHNA and CDR2 is YNFKEQ in the germline V gene. Trimming removed 1 base from V and 0 bases from J, with 7 bases in between. This CDR3 has 16 residues. The CDR3 reads CASSQGANSYNSPLHF. The CDR3, as DNA: TGTGCCAGCAGCCAAGGGGCTAACTCCTATAATTCACCCCTCCACTTT.

V and J are TRBV30 and TRBJ2-1, with TRBD2 matching 8 bases. Per the germline V gene, CDR1 is GTSNPN and CDR2 is SVGIG (reference sequence). The CDR3 runs to 14 residues. Trimming removed 6 bases from V and 0 bases from J; junction bases left unmatched: 4. The CDR3 here is CACISGSSYNEQFF. The DNA of the CDR3 is TGTGCCTGTATAAGCGGGAGCTCCTACAATGAGCAGTTCTTC.

This clonotype was picked up many times. The chain has TRBV29-1 and TRBJ1-1; D gene ambiguous. Germline V gives CDR1 SQVTM, CDR2 ANQGSEA. This CDR3 comprises 14 residues. The germline V and J ends were trimmed by 4 bases and 1 base, with 13 bases remaining between them. The CDR3 spells CSVADSGTNTEAFF. CDR3 DNA: TGCAGCGTTGCTGATTCGGGCACGAACACTGAAGCTTTCTTT.